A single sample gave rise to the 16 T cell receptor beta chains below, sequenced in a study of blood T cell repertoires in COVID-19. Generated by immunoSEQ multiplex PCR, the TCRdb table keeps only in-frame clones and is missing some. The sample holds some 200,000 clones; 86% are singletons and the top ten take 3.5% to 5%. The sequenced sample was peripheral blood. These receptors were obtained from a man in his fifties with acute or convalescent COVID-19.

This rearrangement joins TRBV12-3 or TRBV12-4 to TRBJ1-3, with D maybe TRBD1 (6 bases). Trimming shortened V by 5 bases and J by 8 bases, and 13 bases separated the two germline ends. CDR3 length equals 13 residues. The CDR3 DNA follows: TGTGCCAGCAGTAAACAGGGAAGAGACACCATATATTTT. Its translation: CASSKQGRDTIYF.

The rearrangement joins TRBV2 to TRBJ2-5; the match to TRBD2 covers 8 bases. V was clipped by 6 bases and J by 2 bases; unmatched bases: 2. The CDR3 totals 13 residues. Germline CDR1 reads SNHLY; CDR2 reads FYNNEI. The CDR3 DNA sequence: TGTGCCAGCAGCGGGACTAGTCAAGAGACCCAGTACTTC. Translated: CASSGTSQETQYF.

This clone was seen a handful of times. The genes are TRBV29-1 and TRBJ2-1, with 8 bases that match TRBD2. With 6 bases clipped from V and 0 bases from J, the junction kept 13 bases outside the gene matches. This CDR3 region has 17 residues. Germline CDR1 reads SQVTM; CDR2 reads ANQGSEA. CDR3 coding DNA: TGCAGCGTACTAGCGGTGGATTCCCCGAGCTCCTACAATGAGCAGTTCTTC. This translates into CSVLAVDSPSSYNEQFF.

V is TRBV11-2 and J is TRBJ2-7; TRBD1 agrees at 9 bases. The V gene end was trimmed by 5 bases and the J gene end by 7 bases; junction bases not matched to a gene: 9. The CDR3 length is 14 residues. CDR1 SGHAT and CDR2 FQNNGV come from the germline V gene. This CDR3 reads CASSPLQGAGEQYF. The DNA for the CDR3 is TGTGCCAGCAGCCCACTACAGGGGGCGGGAGAGCAGTACTTC.

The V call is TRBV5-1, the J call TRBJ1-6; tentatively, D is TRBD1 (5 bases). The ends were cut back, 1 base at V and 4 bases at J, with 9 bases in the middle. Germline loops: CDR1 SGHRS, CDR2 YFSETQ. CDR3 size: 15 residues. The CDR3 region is CASSLKGTYNSPLHF. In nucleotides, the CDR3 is TGCGCCAGCAGCTTGAAGGGGACTTATAATTCACCCCTCCACTTT.

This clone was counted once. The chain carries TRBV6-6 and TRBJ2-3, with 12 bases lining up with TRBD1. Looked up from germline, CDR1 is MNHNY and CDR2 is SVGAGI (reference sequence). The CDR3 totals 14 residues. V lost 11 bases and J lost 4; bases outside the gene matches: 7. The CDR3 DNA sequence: TGTGCCGCGGGCGGGACAGGGGGCCCAGATACGCAGTATTTT. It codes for CAAGGTGGPDTQYF.

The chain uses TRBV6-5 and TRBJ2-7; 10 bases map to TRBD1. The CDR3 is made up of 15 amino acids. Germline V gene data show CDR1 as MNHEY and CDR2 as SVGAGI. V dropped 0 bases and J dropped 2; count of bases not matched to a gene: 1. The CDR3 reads CASSYSGQGAYEQYF. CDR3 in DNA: TGTGCCAGCAGTTACTCCGGACAGGGGGCCTACGAGCAGTACTTC.

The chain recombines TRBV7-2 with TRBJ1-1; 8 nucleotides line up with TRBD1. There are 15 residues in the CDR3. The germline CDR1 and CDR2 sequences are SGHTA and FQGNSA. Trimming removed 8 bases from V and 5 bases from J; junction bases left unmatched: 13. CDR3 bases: TGTGCCAGCGGCCCGGACAGGGAGAAGGGGACTGAAGCTTTCTTT. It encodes CASGPDREKGTEAFF.

In DNA form, the CDR3 reads TGCGCCAGCAGTTCAGGGGGGTCCACAGATACGCAGTATTTT. It codes for CASSSGGSTDTQYF. The rearrangement links TRBV10-1 to TRBJ2-3, with a tentative D call TRBD1 (7 bases). Germline CDR1 and CDR2: WNHNN and SYGVQD (reference sequence). The CDR3 contains 14 residues. Trimming stripped 5 bases from V and 2 bases from J, with 11 bases between.

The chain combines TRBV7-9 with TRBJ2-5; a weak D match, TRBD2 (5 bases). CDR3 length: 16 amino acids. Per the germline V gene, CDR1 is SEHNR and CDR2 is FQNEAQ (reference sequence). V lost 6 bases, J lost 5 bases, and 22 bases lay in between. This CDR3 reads CASSLRSGIVGETQYF. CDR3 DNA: TGTGCCAGCAGTCTCCGATCGGGGATAGTGGGGGAGACCCAGTACTTC. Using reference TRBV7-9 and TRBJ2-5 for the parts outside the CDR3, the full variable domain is DTGVSQNPRHKITKRGQNVTFRCDPISEHNRLYWYRQTLGQGPEFLTYFQNEAQLEKSRLLSDRFSAERPKGSFSTLEIQRTEQGDSAMYLCASSLRSGIVGETQYFGPGTRLLVL.

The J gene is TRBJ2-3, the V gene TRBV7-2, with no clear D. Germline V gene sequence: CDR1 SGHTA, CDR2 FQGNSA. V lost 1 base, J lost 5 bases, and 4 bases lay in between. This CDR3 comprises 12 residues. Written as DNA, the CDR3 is TGTGCCAGCAGCTTAGTCAGAGATACGCAGTATTTT. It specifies CASSLVRDTQYF.

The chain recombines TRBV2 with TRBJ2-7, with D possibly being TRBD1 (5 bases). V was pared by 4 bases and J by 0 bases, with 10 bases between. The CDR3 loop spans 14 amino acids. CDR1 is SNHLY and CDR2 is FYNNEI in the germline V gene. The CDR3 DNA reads TGTGCCAGCAGTGTTCAGGGAACCTCCTACGAGCAGTACTTC. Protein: CASSVQGTSYEQYF. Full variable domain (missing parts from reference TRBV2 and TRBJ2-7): EPEVTQTPSHQVTQMGQEVILRCVPISNHLYFYWYRQILGQKVEFLVSFYNNEISEKSEIFDDQFSVERPDGSNFTLKIRSTKLEDSAMYFCASSVQGTSYEQYFGPGTRLTVT.

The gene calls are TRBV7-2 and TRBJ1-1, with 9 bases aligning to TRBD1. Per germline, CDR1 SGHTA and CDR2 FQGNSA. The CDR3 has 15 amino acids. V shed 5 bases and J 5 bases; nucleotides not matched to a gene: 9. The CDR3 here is CASSPRTGAPTEAFF. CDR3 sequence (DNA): TGTGCCAGCAGCCCTCGGACAGGGGCTCCTACTGAAGCTTTCTTT.

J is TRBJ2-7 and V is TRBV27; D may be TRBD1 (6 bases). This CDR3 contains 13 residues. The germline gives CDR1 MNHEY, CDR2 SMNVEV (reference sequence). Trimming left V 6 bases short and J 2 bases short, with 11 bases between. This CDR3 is CASRADRAYEQYF. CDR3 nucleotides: TGTGCCAGCAGGGCGGACAGAGCCTACGAGCAGTACTTC.

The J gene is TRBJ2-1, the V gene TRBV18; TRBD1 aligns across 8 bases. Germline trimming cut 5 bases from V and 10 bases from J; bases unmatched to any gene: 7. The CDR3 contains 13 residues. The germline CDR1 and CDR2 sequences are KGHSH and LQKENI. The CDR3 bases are TGTGCCAGCTCATCGGACAGGGTGGGGGAGCAGTTCTTC. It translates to CASSSDRVGEQFF. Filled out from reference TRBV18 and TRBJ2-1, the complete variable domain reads NAGVMQNPRHLVRRRGQEARLRCSPMKGHSHVYWYRQLPEEGLKFMVYLQKENIIDESGMPKERFSAEFPKEGPSILRIQQVVRGDSAAYFCASSSDRVGEQFFGPGTRLTVL.

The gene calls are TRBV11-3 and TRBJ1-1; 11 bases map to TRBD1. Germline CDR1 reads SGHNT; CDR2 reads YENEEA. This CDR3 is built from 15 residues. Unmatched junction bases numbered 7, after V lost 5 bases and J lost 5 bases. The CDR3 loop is CASSHGQGARTEAFF. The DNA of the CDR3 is TGTGCCAGCAGCCACGGACAGGGGGCTCGGACTGAAGCTTTCTTT.